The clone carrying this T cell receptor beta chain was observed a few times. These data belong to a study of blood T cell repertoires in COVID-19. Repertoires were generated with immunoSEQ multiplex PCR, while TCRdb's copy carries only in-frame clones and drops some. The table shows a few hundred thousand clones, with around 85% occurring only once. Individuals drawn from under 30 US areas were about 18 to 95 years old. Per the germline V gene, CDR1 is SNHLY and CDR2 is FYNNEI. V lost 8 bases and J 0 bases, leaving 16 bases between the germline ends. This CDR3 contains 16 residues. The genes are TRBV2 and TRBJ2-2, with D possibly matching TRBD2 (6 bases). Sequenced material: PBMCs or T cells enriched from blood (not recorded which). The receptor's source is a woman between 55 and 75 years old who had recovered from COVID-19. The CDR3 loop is CASGSAGAANTGELFF. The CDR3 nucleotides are TGTGCCAGCGGATCAGCGGGTGCCGCGAACACCGGGGAGCTGTTTTTT.